The 9 T cell receptor beta chains given below trace back to one sample, sequenced in a study of early T cells in non-severe SARS-CoV-2 infection. MiXCR, run by TCRdb on the 5' RACE reads, gives a single entry per CDR3 protein. The data contain 70,000 to 90,000 distinct CDR3 sequences, approximately 10% of them singletons. Material for sequencing was whole blood. These receptors were collected from an adult who was a healthcare worker with PCR-confirmed SARS-CoV-2 infection or an uninfected control (not recorded which).

The V call is TRBV7-2, the J call TRBJ1-3; TRBD1 is a possible D gene (5 bases). Trimming shortened V by 5 bases and J by 0 bases, and 8 bases separated the two germline ends. The CDR3 sequence is 14 residues long. Germline CDR1 SGHTA, CDR2 FQGNSA. CDR3 protein: CASSETVSGNTIYF. The CDR3 DNA follows: TGTGCCAGCAGCGAGACAGTCTCTGGAAACACCATATATTTT. Looking up the rest from reference TRBV7-2 and TRBJ1-3 gives the full variable domain: GAGVSQSPSNKVTEKGKDVELRCDPISGHTALYWYRQSLGQGLEFLIYFQGNSAPDKSGLPSDRFSAERTGGSVSTLTIQRTQQEDSAVYLCASSETVSGNTIYFGEGSWLTVV.

This clonotype was seen a handful of times. This chain uses TRBV10-1 with TRBJ2-6; D is perhaps TRBD1 (6 bases). The CDR3 consists of 15 residues. Germline CDR1 WNHNN, CDR2 SYGVQD (reference sequence). The V end lost 3 bases, the J end lost 0 bases, and 6 bases lay between the germline ends. The CDR3 reads CASSEGGSGANVLTF. DNA of the CDR3: TGCGCCAGCAGTGAAGGGGGCTCTGGGGCCAACGTCCTGACTTTC.

The rearrangement joins TRBV3-1 to TRBJ2-3; 10 bases agree with TRBD2. The CDR3 loop spans 16 amino acids. Germline V gives CDR1 LGHDT, CDR2 YNNKEL (reference sequence). V lost 2 bases, J lost 4 bases, and 6 bases stayed unmatched. The CDR3 nucleotides are TGTGCCAGCAGCCAAAGGACAGCGGGGGGGCCAGATACGCAGTATTTT. It encodes CASSQRTAGGPDTQYF.

The chain employs TRBV29-1 and TRBJ2-1; 8 bases are a match to TRBD2. V dropped 2 bases and J dropped 15; count of bases not matched to a gene: 15. Germline lookup yields CDR1 SQVTM and CDR2 ANQGSEA. This CDR3 spans 14 amino acids. The CDR3 DNA reads as TGCAGCGTTGAAATTAGAATCCCGGGGGGGGACCGGTTCTTC. Translated: CSVEIRIPGGDRFF.

In this sample, this clonotype turned up a few times. The rearrangement links TRBV5-1 to TRBJ1-4; D may be TRBD1 (6 bases). This CDR3 is 20 amino acids long. V dropped 2 bases and J dropped 0 bases, with 23 bases sitting between them. The germline V gene has CDR1 SGHRS and CDR2 YFSETQ. The CDR3 spells CASSLTPRTVVSATNEKLFF. DNA for the CDR3: TGCGCCAGCAGCTTAACTCCCCGGACAGTTGTTTCTGCAACTAATGAAAAACTGTTTTTT.

This clonotype came up a few times. The J gene is TRBJ2-2, the V gene TRBV7-8; TRBD2 might be the D (6 bases). The V and J ends lost 2 bases and 5 bases respectively, with 9 bases between them. The germline CDR1 and CDR2 sequences are SGHVS and FQNEAQ. The CDR3 covers 14 residues. In DNA form, the CDR3 reads TGTGCCAGCAGCTTACGTGCGGGGACCGGGGAGCTGTTTTTT. It translates to CASSLRAGTGELFF.

The rearrangement joins TRBV10-3 to TRBJ1-3; possible D gene TRBD1, 5 bases. Trimming stripped 7 bases from V and 2 bases from J, with 9 bases between. The CDR3 spans 13 residues. Germline values: CDR1 ENHRY, CDR2 SYGVKD. The CDR3 loop reads CAIMGGAGNTIYF. DNA for the CDR3: TGTGCCATCATGGGAGGGGCTGGAAACACCATATATTTT.

The J gene is TRBJ2-7, the V gene TRBV4-1, with no clear D. Looked up from germline, CDR1 is MGHRA and CDR2 is YSYEKL. V gave up 3 bases and J gave up 6 bases, with 21 bases separating them. This CDR3 comprises 16 residues. This CDR3 is CASSQTPGPPRGEQYF. The CDR3, as DNA: TGCGCCAGCAGCCAGACACCGGGTCCACCGCGAGGCGAGCAGTACTTC.

This clonotype showed up many times. The chain is built from TRBV12-3 or TRBV12-4 and TRBJ1-5, with D possibly being TRBD1 (6 bases). This CDR3 has 14 amino acids. Trimming pared 7 bases from V and 2 bases from J, leaving 12 bases between. CDR3 sequence (DNA): TGTGCCAGCACTCAGGGACAAGGCAATCAGCCCCAGCATTTT. Encoded protein: CASTQGQGNQPQHF.